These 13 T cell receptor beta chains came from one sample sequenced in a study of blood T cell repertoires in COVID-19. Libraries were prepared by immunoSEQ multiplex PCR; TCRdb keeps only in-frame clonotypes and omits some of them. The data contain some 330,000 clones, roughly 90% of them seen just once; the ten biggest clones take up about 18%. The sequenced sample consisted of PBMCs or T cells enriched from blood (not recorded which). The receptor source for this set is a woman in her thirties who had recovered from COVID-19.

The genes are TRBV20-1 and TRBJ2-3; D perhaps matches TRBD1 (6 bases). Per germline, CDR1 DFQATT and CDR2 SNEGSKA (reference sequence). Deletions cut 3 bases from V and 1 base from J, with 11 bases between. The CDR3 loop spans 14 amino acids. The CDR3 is CSASKAGGTDTQYF. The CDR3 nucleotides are TGCAGTGCTAGTAAGGCAGGGGGCACAGATACGCAGTATTTT.

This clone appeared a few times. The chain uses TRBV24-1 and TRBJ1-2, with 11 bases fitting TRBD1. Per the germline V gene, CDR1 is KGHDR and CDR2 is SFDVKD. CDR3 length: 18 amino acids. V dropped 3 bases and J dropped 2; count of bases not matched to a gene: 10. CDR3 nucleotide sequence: TGTGCCACCAGTGATGCCGGGACAGGGGGGTTTGGAAACTATGGCTACACCTTC. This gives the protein CATSDAGTGGFGNYGYTF.

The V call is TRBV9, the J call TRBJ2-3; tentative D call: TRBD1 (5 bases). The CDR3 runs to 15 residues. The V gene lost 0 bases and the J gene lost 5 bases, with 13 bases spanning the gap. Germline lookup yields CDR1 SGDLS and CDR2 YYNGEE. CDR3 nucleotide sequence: TGTGCCAGCAGCGTAGTAGGGGCATCAAGAGATACGCAGTATTTT. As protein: CASSVVGASRDTQYF.

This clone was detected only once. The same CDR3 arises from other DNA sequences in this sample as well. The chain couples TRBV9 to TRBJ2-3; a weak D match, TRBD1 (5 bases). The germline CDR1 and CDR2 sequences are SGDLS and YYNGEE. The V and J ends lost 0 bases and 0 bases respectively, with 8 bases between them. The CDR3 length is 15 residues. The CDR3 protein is CASSVVSGSTDTQYF. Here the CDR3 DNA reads TGTGCCAGCAGCGTAGTTTCAGGGAGCACAGATACGCAGTATTTT.

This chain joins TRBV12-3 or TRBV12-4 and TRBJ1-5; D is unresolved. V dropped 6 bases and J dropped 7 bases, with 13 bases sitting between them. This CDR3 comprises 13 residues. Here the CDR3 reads CASRPPGGQPQHF. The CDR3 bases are TGTGCCAGCAGACCCCCGGGCGGGCAGCCCCAGCATTTT.

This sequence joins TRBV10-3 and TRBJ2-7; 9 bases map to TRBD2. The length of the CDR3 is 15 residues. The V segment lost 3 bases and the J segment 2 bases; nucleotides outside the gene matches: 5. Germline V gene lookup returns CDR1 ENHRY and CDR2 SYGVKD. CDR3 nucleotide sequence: TGTGCCATCAGTGATCAAGGCGGGGGGGCCTACGAGCAGTACTTC. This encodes CAISDQGGGAYEQYF.

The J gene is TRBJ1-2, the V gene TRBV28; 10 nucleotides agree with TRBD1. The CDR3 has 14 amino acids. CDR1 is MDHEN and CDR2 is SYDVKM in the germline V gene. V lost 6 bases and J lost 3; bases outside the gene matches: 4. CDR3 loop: CASRWTGGHYGYTF. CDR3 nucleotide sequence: TGTGCCAGCAGATGGACAGGGGGGCACTATGGCTACACCTTC.

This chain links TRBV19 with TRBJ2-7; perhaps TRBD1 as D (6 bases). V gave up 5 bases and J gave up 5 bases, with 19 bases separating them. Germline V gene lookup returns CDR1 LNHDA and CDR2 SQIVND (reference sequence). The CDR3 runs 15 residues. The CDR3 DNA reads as TGTGCCAGTAGTCAGGGGTACACGGTGGTAGACGAGCAGTACTTC. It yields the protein CASSQGYTVVDEQYF.

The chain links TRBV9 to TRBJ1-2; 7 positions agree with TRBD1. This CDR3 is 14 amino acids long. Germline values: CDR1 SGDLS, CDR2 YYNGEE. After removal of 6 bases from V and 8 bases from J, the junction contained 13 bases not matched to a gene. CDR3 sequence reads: CASKGWLQGGGYTF. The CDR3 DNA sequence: TGTGCCAGCAAGGGTTGGCTTCAGGGGGGCGGCTACACCTTC.

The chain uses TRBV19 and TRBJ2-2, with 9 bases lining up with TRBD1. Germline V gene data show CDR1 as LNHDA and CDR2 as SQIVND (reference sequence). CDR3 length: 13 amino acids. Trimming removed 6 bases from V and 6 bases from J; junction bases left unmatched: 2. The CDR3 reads CASRQGAPGELFF. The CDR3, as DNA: TGTGCCAGTAGACAGGGGGCTCCCGGGGAGCTGTTTTTT.

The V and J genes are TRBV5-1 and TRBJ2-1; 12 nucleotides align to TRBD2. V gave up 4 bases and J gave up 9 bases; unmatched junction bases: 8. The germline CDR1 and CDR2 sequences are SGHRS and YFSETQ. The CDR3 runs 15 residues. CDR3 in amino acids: CASSTASGGVAEQFF. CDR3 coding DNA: TGCGCCAGCAGCACGGCTAGCGGGGGGGTCGCTGAGCAGTTCTTC.

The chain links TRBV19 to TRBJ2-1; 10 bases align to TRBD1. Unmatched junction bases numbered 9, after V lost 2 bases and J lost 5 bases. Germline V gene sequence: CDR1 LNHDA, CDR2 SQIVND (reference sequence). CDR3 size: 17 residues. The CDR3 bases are TGTGCCAGTAGTATATCCATAACCGGGACAGGGGACAATGAGCAGTTCTTC. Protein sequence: CASSISITGTGDNEQFF.

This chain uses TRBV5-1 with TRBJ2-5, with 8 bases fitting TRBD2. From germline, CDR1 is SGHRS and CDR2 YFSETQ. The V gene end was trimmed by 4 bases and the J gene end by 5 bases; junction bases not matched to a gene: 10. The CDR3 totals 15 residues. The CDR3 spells CASSQGGAGGETQYF. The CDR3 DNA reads TGCGCCAGCAGCCAGGGAGGTGCGGGGGGTGAGACCCAGTACTTC.